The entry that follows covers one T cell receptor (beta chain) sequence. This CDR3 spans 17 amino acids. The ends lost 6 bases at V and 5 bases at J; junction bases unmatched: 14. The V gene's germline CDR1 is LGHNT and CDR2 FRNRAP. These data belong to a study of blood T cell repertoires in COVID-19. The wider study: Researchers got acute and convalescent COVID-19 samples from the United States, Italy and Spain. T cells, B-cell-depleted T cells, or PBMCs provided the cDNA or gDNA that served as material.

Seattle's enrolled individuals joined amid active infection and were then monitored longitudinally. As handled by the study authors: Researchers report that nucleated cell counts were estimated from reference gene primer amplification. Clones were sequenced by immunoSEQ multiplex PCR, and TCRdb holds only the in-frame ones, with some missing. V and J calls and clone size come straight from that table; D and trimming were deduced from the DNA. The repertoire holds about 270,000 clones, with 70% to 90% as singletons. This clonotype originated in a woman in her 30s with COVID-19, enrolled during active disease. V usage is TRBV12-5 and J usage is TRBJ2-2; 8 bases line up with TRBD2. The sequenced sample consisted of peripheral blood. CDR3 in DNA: TGTGCTAGTGGCCTTTCGATCGGGGGGGCCTGGACCGGGGAGCTGTTTTTT. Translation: CASGLSIGGAWTGELFF. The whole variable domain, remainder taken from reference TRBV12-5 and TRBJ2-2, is DARVTQTPRHKVTEMGQEVTMRCQPILGHNTVFWYRQTMMQGLELLAYFRNRAPLDDSGMPKDRFSAEMPDATLATLKIQPSEPRDSAVYFCASGLSIGGAWTGELFFGEGSRLTVL.